One and the same sample provided the 11 T cell receptor beta chains below, sequenced in a study of T cell changes during pregnancy in multiple sclerosis. Clones were sequenced by immunoSEQ multiplex PCR, and TCRdb holds only the in-frame ones, with some missing. The sample shows fewer than 140,000 clones, approximately 90% of them seen only once. The sample was peripheral blood, taken after pregnancy. The receptor source for this set is a female donor with multiple sclerosis, enrolled in a pregnancy study.

The V call is TRBV15, the J call TRBJ2-7; TRBD1 matches at 9 bases. Germline V gene lookup returns CDR1 LNHNV and CDR2 YYDKDF (reference sequence). The CDR3 length is 15 residues. The V and J ends lost 0 bases and 7 bases, in that order; junction bases with no gene match: 7. This CDR3 reads CATSRDPTGTGEQYF. The CDR3 DNA reads TGTGCCACCAGCAGAGATCCTACCGGGACAGGGGAGCAGTACTTC.

The gene calls are TRBV5-6 and TRBJ2-1; 8 positions match TRBD2. J gave up 5 bases and V 0 bases, and 1 base lay outside the gene matches. This CDR3 has 14 amino acids. Germline CDR1 reads SGHDT; CDR2 reads YYEEEE. The CDR3 spells CASSLAGGHNEQFF. CDR3 DNA: TGTGCCAGCAGCTTGGCGGGGGGGCACAATGAGCAGTTCTTC.

The genes are TRBV5-4 and TRBJ2-5; 15 bases map to TRBD2. The CDR3 extends over 15 amino acids. After removal of 3 bases from V and 5 bases from J, the junction contained 2 bases not matched to a gene. The germline gives CDR1 SGHNT, CDR2 YYREEE (reference sequence). In DNA form, the CDR3 reads TGTGCCAGCAGCTCAGGGACTAGCGGGGGGGAGACCCAGTACTTC. Protein product: CASSSGTSGGETQYF.

V is TRBV9 and J is TRBJ2-5; 7 bases are shared with TRBD1. Germline V gene lookup returns CDR1 SGDLS and CDR2 YYNGEE. The CDR3 sequence is 17 residues long. The J segment lost 0 bases and the V segment lost 0 bases, leaving 8 bases of the junction unmatched. CDR3 amino acids: CASSVEASGGYQETQYF. CDR3 sequence (DNA): TGTGCCAGCAGCGTAGAAGCATCAGGGGGATACCAAGAGACCCAGTACTTC.

The chain couples TRBV27 to TRBJ1-1; D possibly corresponds to TRBD1 (5 bases). The CDR3 has 13 residues. Germline V lookup: CDR1 MNHEY, CDR2 SMNVEV (reference sequence). V lost 5 bases and J lost 4, with 11 bases in between. The CDR3 DNA reads as TGTGCCAGCAGTCGCAGGGTGGGCACTGAAGCTTTCTTT. Translated: CASSRRVGTEAFF.

The V call is TRBV13, the J call TRBJ1-1; the match to TRBD1 covers 9 bases. Germline CDR1 is PRHDT and CDR2 is FYEKMQ (reference sequence). The CDR3 runs to 16 residues. The ends lost 5 bases at V and 5 bases at J; junction bases unmatched: 12. CDR3 region: CASSPSPGQGRTEAFF. DNA for the CDR3: TGTGCCAGCAGCCCAAGTCCGGGACAGGGAAGGACTGAAGCTTTCTTT.

The V and J genes are TRBV10-2 and TRBJ1-1; D is undetermined. Trimming left V 3 bases short and J 0 bases short, with 11 bases between. This CDR3 comprises 15 residues. Per germline, CDR1 WSHSY and CDR2 SAAADI. The CDR3 region is CASSERRVVNTEAFF. The CDR3 coding sequence is TGCGCCAGCAGTGAACGGAGGGTGGTGAACACTGAAGCTTTCTTT.

J is TRBJ2-7 and V is TRBV6-5; D unresolved. CDR1 is MNHEY, CDR2 SVGAGI, per germline. Trimming removed 8 bases at V and 2 bases at J, with 7 bases between. The length of the CDR3 is 11 residues. The CDR3 DNA reads as TGTGCCAGCGGTCAGGCCTACGAGCAGTACTTC. It specifies CASGQAYEQYF.

The V gene is TRBV5-1, the J gene TRBJ2-1, with 8 bases lining up with TRBD1. With 0 bases clipped from V and 10 bases from J, the junction kept 9 bases outside the gene matches. The CDR3 extends over 15 amino acids. The germline V gene encodes CDR1 SGHRS and CDR2 YFSETQ. In DNA, the CDR3 is TGCGCCAGCAGCTTGGTACCGACAGGGGCAGGGGAGCAGTTCTTC. This translates into CASSLVPTGAGEQFF.

J is TRBJ1-4 and V is TRBV7-8; a weak D match, TRBD1 (6 bases). The CDR3 totals 17 residues. V was trimmed by 1 base and J by 0 bases, leaving 12 bases between them. Germline lookup yields CDR1 SGHVS and CDR2 FQNEAQ. This CDR3 reads CASSLVGTRATNEKLFF. The CDR3 DNA is TGTGCCAGCAGCTTAGTCGGGACACGTGCAACTAATGAAAAACTGTTTTTT. Based on the CDR3 plus reference TRBV7-8 and TRBJ1-4, the full variable domain is GAGVSQSPRYKVAKRGQDVALRCDPISGHVSLFWYQQALGQGPEFLTYFQNEAQLDKSGLPSDRFFAERPEGSVSTLKIQRTQQEDSAVYLCASSLVGTRATNEKLFFGSGTQLSVL.

V and J are TRBV7-3 and TRBJ2-1; 8 bases map to TRBD2. The V gene's germline CDR1 is SGHTA and CDR2 FQGTGA. V shed 6 bases and J 3 bases; nucleotides not matched to a gene: 7. The CDR3 runs 15 residues. CDR3 DNA: TGTGCCAGCAGACTCAGCGGGAGTCGCTACAATGAGCAGTTCTTC. Translation: CASRLSGSRYNEQFF.